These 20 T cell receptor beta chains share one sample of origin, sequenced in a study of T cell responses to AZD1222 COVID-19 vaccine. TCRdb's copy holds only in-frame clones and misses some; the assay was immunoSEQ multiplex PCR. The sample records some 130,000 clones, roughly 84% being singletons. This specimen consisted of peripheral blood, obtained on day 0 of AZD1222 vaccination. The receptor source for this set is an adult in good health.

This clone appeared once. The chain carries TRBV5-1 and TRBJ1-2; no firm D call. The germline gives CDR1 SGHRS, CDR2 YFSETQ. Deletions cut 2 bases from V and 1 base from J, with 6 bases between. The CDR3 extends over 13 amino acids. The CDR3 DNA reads TGCGCCAGCAGCTTTGACATTAACTATGGCTACACCTTC. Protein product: CASSFDINYGYTF.

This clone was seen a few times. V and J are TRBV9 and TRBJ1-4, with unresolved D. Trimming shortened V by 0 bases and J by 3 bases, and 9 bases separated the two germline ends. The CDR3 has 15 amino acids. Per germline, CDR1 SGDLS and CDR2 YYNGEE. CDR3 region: CASSVGSLPNEKLFF. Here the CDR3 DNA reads TGTGCCAGCAGCGTAGGGTCTCTCCCTAATGAAAAACTGTTTTTT.

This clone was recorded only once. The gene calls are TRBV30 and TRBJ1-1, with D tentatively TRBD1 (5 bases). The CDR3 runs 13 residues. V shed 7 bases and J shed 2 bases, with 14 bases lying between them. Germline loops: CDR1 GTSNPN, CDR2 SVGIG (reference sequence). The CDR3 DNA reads TGTGCCTATCGCCCAACAGGTAACACTGAAGCTTTCTTT. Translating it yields CAYRPTGNTEAFF.

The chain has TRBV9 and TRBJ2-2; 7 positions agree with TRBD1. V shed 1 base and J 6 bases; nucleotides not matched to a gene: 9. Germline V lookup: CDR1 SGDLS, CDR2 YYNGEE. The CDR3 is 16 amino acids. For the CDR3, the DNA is TGTGCCAGCAGCGTACGTGGCAGGGGGACCCCCGGGGAGCTGTTTTTT. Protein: CASSVRGRGTPGELFF.

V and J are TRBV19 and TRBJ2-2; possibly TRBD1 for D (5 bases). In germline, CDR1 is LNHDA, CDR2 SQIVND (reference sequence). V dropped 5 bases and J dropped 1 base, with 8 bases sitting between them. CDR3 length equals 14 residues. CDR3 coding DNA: TGTGCCAGTAGTGACACAGGGAACACCGGGGAGCTGTTTTTT. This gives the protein CASSDTGNTGELFF.

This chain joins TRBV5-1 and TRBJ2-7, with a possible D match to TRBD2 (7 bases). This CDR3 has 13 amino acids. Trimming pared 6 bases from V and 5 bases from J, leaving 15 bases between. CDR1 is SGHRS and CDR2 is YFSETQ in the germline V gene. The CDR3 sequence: CASMPGGGNEQYF. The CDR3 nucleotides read TGCGCCAGCATGCCGGGGGGCGGGAACGAGCAGTACTTC.

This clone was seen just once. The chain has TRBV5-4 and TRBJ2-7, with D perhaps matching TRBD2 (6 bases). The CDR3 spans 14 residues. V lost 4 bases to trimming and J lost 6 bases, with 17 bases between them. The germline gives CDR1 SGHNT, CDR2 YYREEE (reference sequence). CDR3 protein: CASSREAGVGEQYF. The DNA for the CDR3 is TGTGCCAGCAGCAGGGAGGCCGGGGTAGGCGAGCAGTACTTC.

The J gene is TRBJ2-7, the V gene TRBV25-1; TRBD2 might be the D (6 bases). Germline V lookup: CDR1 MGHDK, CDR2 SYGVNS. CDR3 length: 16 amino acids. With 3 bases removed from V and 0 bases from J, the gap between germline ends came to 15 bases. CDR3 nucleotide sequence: TGTGCCAGCAGTGACCCGGGACTGGGAAGCTCCTACGAGCAGTACTTC. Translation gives CASSDPGLGSSYEQYF.

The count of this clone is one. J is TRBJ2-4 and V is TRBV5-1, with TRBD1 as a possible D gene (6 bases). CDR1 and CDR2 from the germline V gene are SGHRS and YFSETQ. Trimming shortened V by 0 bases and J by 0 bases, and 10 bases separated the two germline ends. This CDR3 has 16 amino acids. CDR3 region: CASSLEGGRAKNIQYF. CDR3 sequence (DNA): TGCGCCAGCAGCTTGGAAGGGGGACGAGCCAAAAACATTCAGTACTTC.

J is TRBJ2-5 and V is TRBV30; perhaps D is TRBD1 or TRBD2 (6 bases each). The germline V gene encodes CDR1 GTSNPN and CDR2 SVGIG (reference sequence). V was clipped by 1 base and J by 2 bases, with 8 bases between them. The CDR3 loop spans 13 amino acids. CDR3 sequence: CAWSAGAQETQYF. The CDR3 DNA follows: TGTGCCTGGAGTGCGGGGGCTCAAGAGACCCAGTACTTC. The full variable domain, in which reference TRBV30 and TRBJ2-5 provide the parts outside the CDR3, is SQTIHQWPATLVQPVGSPLSLECTVEGTSNPNLYWYRQAAGRGLQLLFYSVGIGQISSEVPQNLSASRPQDRQFILSSKKLLLSDSGFYLCAWSAGAQETQYFGPGTRLLVL.

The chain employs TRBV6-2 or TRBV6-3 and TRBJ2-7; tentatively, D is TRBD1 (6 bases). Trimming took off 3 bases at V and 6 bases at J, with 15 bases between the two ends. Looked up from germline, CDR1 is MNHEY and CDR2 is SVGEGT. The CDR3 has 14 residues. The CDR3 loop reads CASSYQGLIVEQYF. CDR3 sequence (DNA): TGTGCCAGCAGTTATCAGGGGCTGATCGTCGAGCAGTACTTC.

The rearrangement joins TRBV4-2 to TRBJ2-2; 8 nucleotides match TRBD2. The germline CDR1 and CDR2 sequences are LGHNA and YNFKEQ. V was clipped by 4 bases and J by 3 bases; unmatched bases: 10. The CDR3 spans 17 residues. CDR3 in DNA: TGTGCCAGCAGCCCGCGTCTCAGCGGGGGTGACACCGGGGAGCTGTTTTTT. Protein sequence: CASSPRLSGGDTGELFF.

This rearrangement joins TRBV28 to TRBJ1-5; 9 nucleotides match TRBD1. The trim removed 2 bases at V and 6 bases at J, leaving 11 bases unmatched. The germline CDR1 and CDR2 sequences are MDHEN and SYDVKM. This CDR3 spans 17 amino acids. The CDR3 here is CASSLGGGQGKVQPQHF. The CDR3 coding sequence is TGTGCCAGCAGTTTAGGGGGGGGACAGGGAAAGGTTCAGCCCCAGCATTTT.

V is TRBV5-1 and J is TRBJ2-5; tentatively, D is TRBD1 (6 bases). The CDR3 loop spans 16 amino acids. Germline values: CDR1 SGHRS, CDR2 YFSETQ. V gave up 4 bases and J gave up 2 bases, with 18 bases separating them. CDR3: CASSVGPGVGQETQYF. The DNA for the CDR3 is TGCGCCAGCAGCGTTGGACCAGGGGTCGGGCAAGAGACCCAGTACTTC. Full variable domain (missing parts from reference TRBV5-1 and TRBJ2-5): KAGVTQTPRYLIKTRGQQVTLSCSPISGHRSVSWYQQTPGQGLQFLFEYFSETQRNKGNFPGRFSGRQFSNSRSEMNVSTLELGDSALYLCASSVGPGVGQETQYFGPGTRLLVL.

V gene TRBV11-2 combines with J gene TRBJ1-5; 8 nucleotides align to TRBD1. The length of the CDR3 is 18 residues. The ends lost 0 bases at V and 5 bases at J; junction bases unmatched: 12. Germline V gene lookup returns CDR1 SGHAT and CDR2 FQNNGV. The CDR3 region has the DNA TGTGCCAGCAGCTTAGATCGGGACAGGAAGCCCCTCCATCAGCCCCAGCATTTT. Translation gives CASSLDRDRKPLHQPQHF.

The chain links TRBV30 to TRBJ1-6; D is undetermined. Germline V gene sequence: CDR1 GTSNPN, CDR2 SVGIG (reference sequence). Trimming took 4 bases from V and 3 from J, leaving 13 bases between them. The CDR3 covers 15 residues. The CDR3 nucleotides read TGTGCCTGGACCCACGCGGTAGTCTATAATTCACCCCTCCACTTT. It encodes CAWTHAVVYNSPLHF.

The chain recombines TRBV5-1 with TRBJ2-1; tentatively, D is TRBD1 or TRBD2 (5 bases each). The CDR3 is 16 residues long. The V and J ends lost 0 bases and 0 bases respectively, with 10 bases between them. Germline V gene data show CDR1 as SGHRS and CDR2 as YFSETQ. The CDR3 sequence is CASSLEGTSSYNEQFF. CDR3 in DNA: TGCGCCAGCAGCTTGGAAGGGACCAGCTCCTACAATGAGCAGTTCTTC.

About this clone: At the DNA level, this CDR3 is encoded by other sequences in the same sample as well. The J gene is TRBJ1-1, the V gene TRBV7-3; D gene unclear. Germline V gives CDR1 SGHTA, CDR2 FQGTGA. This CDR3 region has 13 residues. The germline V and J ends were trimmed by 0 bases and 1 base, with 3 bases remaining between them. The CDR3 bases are TGTGCCAGCAGCTTAACGAGGAACACTGAAGCTTTCTTT. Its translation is CASSLTRNTEAFF.

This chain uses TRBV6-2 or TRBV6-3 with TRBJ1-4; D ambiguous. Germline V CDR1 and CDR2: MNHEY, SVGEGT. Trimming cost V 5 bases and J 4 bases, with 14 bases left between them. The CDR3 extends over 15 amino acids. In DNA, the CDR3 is TGTGCCAGCAGTCCAGGACGCAAGATTAATGAAAAACTGTTTTTT. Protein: CASSPGRKINEKLFF.

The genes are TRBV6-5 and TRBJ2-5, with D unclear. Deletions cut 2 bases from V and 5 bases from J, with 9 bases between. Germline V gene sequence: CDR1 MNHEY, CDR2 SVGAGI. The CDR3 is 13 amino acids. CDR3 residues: CASSYRVEETQYF. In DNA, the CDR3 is TGTGCCAGCAGTTACAGGGTTGAGGAGACCCAGTACTTC.